This T cell receptor beta chain was identified in a study of radiotherapy plus CTLA-4 blockade in lung cancer. Study context: Objective responses were documented in about 18% of patients, with disease control in 25% to 35%.

TCRdb's table, derived via immunoSEQ multiplex PCR, lists solely in-frame clones and lacks some. The data show over 60,000 clones, with more than 75% seen just once and over 35% held by the top ten. Study-level findings and limits: Expansion of tumor-derived TCR clones was observed in blood after radiotherapy plus ipilimumab. Early shifts in blood T cell clones, with interferon-beta, reportedly predicted response best.

CTLA-4 blockade using ipilimumab, together with focal radiation, was received by patients with chemo-refractory metastatic non-small-cell lung cancer. On this clone itself: Its antigen is not known.

Sequences were derived from peripheral blood, sampled from a patient treated with radiotherapy plus ipilimumab. The TCR comes from a human donor with non-small cell lung cancer that progressed on radiotherapy plus ipilimumab.

CDR3 amino acids: CASSSPTSGANEKLFF. The CDR3 coding sequence is TGTGCCAGTAGTTCGCCCACGTCGGGGGCTAATGAAAAACTGTTTTTT. V gene TRBV19 combines with J gene TRBJ1-4; perhaps TRBD1 as D (5 bases). V was cut by 5 bases and J by 3 bases, with 16 bases left in between. The CDR3 sequence is 16 residues long. The germline V gene has CDR1 LNHDA and CDR2 SQIVND (reference sequence).